The 20 T cell receptor beta chains below were found in one sample sequenced in a study of glioma-infiltrating T cells after dendritic cell vaccination. Assay used: immunoSEQ multiplex PCR; TCRdb lists only in-frame clones, some missing. This sample has under 100,000 clones, with approximately 90% found just once. Sequencing was performed on blood, taken before dendritic cell vaccination. Source of these receptors: a human donor with glioblastoma.

The chain couples TRBV5-1 to TRBJ2-5, with 9 bases aligning to TRBD2. The CDR3 spans 15 residues. Germline V CDR1 and CDR2: SGHRS, YFSETQ. V was clipped by 0 bases and J by 5 bases; unmatched bases: 5. The CDR3 DNA sequence: TGCGCCAGCAGCTTGGGAAGCGGGAGGTCTGAGACCCAGTACTTC. Translated: CASSLGSGRSETQYF. The full variable domain, rest sourced from reference TRBV5-1 and TRBJ2-5, is KAGVTQTPRYLIKTRGQQVTLSCSPISGHRSVSWYQQTPGQGLQFLFEYFSETQRNKGNFPGRFSGRQFSNSRSEMNVSTLELGDSALYLCASSLGSGRSETQYFGPGTRLLVL.

This chain joins TRBV6-1 and TRBJ2-7, with 7 bases lining up with TRBD1. CDR1 is MNHNS, CDR2 SASEGT, per germline. Trimming took 1 base from V and 0 from J; bases not matched to a gene: 3. The CDR3 has 15 amino acids. The CDR3 here is CASSEEAGGSYEQYF. CDR3 in DNA: TGTGCCAGCAGTGAAGAGGCAGGGGGCTCCTACGAGCAGTACTTC.

The rearrangement links TRBV6-6 to TRBJ2-7, with D maybe TRBD2 (6 bases). CDR1 is MNHNY and CDR2 is SVGAGI in the germline V gene (reference sequence). The CDR3 extends over 12 amino acids. V dropped 9 bases and J dropped 6 bases, with 15 bases sitting between them. CDR3 DNA: TGTGCCAGTTTAACAGTGGGAGGCGAGCAGTACTTC. Translated: CASLTVGGEQYF.

The table lists this clone with many counts. The rearrangement links TRBV6-1 to TRBJ2-7, with 10 bases fitting TRBD2. J lost 2 bases, V lost 2 bases, and 3 bases had no gene match. Germline V gene lookup returns CDR1 MNHNS and CDR2 SASEGT. This CDR3 contains 15 residues. CDR3 sequence (DNA): TGTGCCAGCAGTGAATCCGGGACTAGCGCCTACGAGCAGTACTTC. Translation gives CASSESGTSAYEQYF.

This chain links TRBV2 with TRBJ1-2, with D hard to call. CDR1 and CDR2 from the germline V gene are SNHLY and FYNNEI. The CDR3 contains 12 residues. Trimming removed 9 bases at V and 0 bases at J, with 8 bases between. The CDR3 DNA follows: TGTGCCAGTGGCAGGTCTAACTATGGCTACACCTTC. Encoded protein: CASGRSNYGYTF.

This sequence joins TRBV28 and TRBJ1-1, with unresolved D. The CDR3 covers 14 residues. CDR1 is MDHEN, CDR2 SYDVKM, per germline. V was shortened by 5 bases and J by 2 bases, with 12 bases between the two germline ends. The CDR3 nucleotides are TGTGCCAGCAGTCCAATGAGGTTAAACACTGAAGCTTTCTTT. Amino acids: CASSPMRLNTEAFF.

This clone was observed a single time. V gene TRBV18 combines with J gene TRBJ1-5; D perhaps matches TRBD1 (6 bases). V dropped 3 bases and J dropped 5 bases, with 11 bases sitting between them. Germline-derived CDR1 and CDR2 are KGHSH and LQKENI. The CDR3 sequence is 14 residues long. This chain's CDR3 is CASSPTGGDQPQHF. The CDR3 DNA sequence: TGTGCCAGCTCACCGACAGGCGGAGATCAGCCCCAGCATTTT.

The chain combines TRBV5-6 with TRBJ1-2; 9 bases match TRBD1. After removal of 4 bases from V and 4 bases from J, the junction contained 8 bases not matched to a gene. CDR1 SGHDT and CDR2 YYEEEE come from the germline V gene. The CDR3 contains 15 residues. The CDR3 region has the DNA TGTGCCAGCAGCGCGGGACAGGGCTTCATCTATGGCTACACCTTC. Encoded protein: CASSAGQGFIYGYTF. Supplemented by reference TRBV5-6 and TRBJ1-2, the full variable domain reads DAGVTQSPTHLIKTRGQQVTLRCSPKSGHDTVSWYQQALGQGPQFIFQYYEEEERQRGNFPDRFSGHQFPNYSSELNVNALLLGDSALYLCASSAGQGFIYGYTFGSGTRLTVV.

The chain recombines TRBV4-2 with TRBJ2-7; the D gene is possibly TRBD1 (6 bases). CDR3 length: 14 amino acids. CDR1 LGHNA and CDR2 YNFKEQ come from the germline V gene. Trimming stripped 1 base from V and 1 base from J, with 8 bases between. The CDR3 region is CASSQGGGSYEQYF. Written as DNA, the CDR3 is TGTGCCAGCAGCCAAGGAGGGGGATCCTACGAGCAGTACTTC.

The chain has TRBV30 and TRBJ2-2; D gene unclear. Germline values: CDR1 GTSNPN, CDR2 SVGIG (reference sequence). The CDR3 is 13 residues long. The ends were cut back, 2 bases at V and 3 bases at J, with 7 bases in the middle. The CDR3 sequence: CAWSNFDTGELFF. DNA for the CDR3: TGTGCCTGGAGTAACTTTGACACCGGGGAGCTGTTTTTT.

The CDR3 loop reads CASAIIYRAGVTEAFF. The CDR3 DNA reads TGTGCCAGCGCGATCATATACAGGGCGGGGGTCACTGAAGCTTTCTTT. The V gene is TRBV27, the J gene TRBJ1-1, with TRBD1 as a possible D gene (6 bases). The V end was cut by 8 bases, the J end by 4 bases, with 23 bases between. The CDR3 consists of 16 residues. CDR1 and CDR2 (germline): MNHEY, SMNVEV (reference sequence).

V gene TRBV6-5 combines with J gene TRBJ1-2; 7 bases fit TRBD1. Germline V gene lookup returns CDR1 MNHEY and CDR2 SVGAGI. The CDR3 runs to 13 residues. Trimming removed 8 bases from V and 6 bases from J; junction bases left unmatched: 9. The CDR3 bases are TGTGCCAGCCACAGGGGACAAATGGATGGCTACACCTTC. Its protein is CASHRGQMDGYTF.

The J gene is TRBJ2-2, the V gene TRBV29-1; 9 positions match TRBD1. Germline CDR1 and CDR2: SQVTM and ANQGSEA. The CDR3 length is 13 residues. V trimming: 6 bases; J trimming: 7 bases; junction bases outside the gene matches: 6. This CDR3 is CSVRDRAGGELFF. CDR3 DNA: TGCAGCGTCCGGGACAGGGCAGGCGGGGAGCTGTTTTTT.

About this clone: A junction end diverges from the germline sequence, so it may reflect a read error. This chain's CDR3 is CASSEESPAF. The CDR3 bases are TGTGCCAGCAGTGAGGAGTCTCCCGCTTTT. The chain uses TRBV2 and TRBJ2-3; D gene unclear. This CDR3 is built from 10 residues. Germline V gene data show CDR1 as SNHLY and CDR2 as FYNNEI.

CDR3 DNA sequence: TGTGCCAGCTCACCAGAACCGGGGTTTGCTGAAAAACTGTTTTTT. It translates to CASSPEPGFAEKLFF. This rearrangement joins TRBV18 to TRBJ1-4; D unclear. Germline V CDR1 and CDR2: KGHSH, LQKENI. V was cut by 2 bases and J by 7 bases, with 14 bases left in between. The CDR3 runs to 15 residues.

The rearrangement joins TRBV20-1 to TRBJ2-5; TRBD2 is a possible D gene (5 bases). The V and J ends lost 5 bases and 5 bases respectively, with 9 bases between them. The CDR3 has 11 amino acids. Germline V gene data show CDR1 as DFQATT and CDR2 as SNEGSKA (reference sequence). This CDR3 reads CSAGGSETQYF. The CDR3 DNA reads TGCAGTGCTGGAGGTTCGGAGACCCAGTACTTC.

The chain recombines TRBV5-1 with TRBJ2-3; TRBD2 matches at 9 bases. Germline CDR1 reads SGHRS; CDR2 reads YFSETQ. CDR3 length: 14 residues. After removal of 6 bases from V and 1 base from J, the junction contained 3 bases not matched to a gene. The CDR3 protein is CASTLAGGTDTQYF. The CDR3 nucleotides read TGCGCCAGCACCTTAGCGGGGGGCACAGATACGCAGTATTTT.

The chain links TRBV30 to TRBJ1-3, with D possibly being TRBD1 (5 bases). V gave up 1 base and J gave up 0 bases, with 13 bases separating them. The CDR3 consists of 16 residues. Germline CDR1 and CDR2: GTSNPN and SVGIG (reference sequence). The CDR3 nucleotides read TGTGCCTGGAGTGGTCGGGACTTCCGCTCTGGAAACACCATATATTTT. Protein product: CAWSGRDFRSGNTIYF.

This chain links TRBV10-1 with TRBJ1-2; 8 nucleotides align to TRBD1. Germline V lookup: CDR1 WNHNN, CDR2 SYGVQD (reference sequence). With V trimmed by 5 bases and J by 4 bases, 3 bases remained unmatched. This CDR3 is built from 13 residues. The CDR3 DNA follows: TGCGCCAGCAGTCCAGGGGGCGGCTATGGCTACACCTTC. As protein: CASSPGGGYGYTF.

V usage is TRBV6-1 and J usage is TRBJ2-7; TRBD1 aligns across 7 bases. The CDR3 loop spans 15 amino acids. Unmatched junction bases numbered 12, after V lost 6 bases and J lost 4 bases. Looked up from germline, CDR1 is MNHNS and CDR2 is SASEGT. CDR3 loop: CASSDRADRDYEQYF. The CDR3 region has the DNA TGTGCCAGCAGCGACAGGGCCGACAGGGATTACGAGCAGTACTTC.